These 28 T cell receptor beta chains share one sample of origin, sequenced in a study of molecular identifiers for immune sequencing clone quantification. TCRdb processed the PCR reads anew with MiXCR; each CDR3 protein has one entry. The sample has about 630,000 distinct CDR3 sequences, about 25% seen once. Sequences were obtained from naive CD8+ T cells from blood, with Jurkat cell RNA spiked in. The subset: FACS-sorted CD8+CD4-CCR7+CD45RA+ naive T cells. The receptors were sampled from a human donor in good health. Some libraries in this study had Jurkat cell RNA spiked in.

This clonotype was found many times. The chain recombines TRBV2 with TRBJ1-5, with 9 bases lining up with TRBD1. Looked up from germline, CDR1 is SNHLY and CDR2 is FYNNEI. V was clipped by 6 bases and J by 6 bases; unmatched bases: 9. The CDR3 is 15 amino acids. CDR3 DNA sequence: TGTGCCAGCAGCCGAGCGGGACAGGGCGGTCAGCCCCAGCATTTT. Protein: CASSRAGQGGQPQHF.

The gene calls are TRBV4-1 and TRBJ2-1; 12 bases fit TRBD2. The length of the CDR3 is 18 residues. CDR1 is MGHRA, CDR2 YSYEKL, per germline. Germline trimming cut 6 bases from V and 0 bases from J; bases unmatched to any gene: 9. CDR3 nucleotides: TGCGCCAGCAGTCGACTAGCGGGGGCTACAAGCTCCTACAATGAGCAGTTCTTC. Its translation: CASSRLAGATSSYNEQFF.

This clonotype has only a few counts. This chain links TRBV13 with TRBJ2-7, with D perhaps matching TRBD2 (5 bases). V was clipped by 5 bases and J by 5 bases, with 13 bases between them. This CDR3 contains 13 residues. From germline, CDR1 is PRHDT and CDR2 FYEKMQ (reference sequence). CDR3 amino acids: CASSLWTLNEQYF. DNA of the CDR3: TGTGCCAGCAGCCTCTGGACTTTGAACGAGCAGTACTTC.

A few counts support this clonotype. The chain carries TRBV12-3 or TRBV12-4 and TRBJ2-1; possible D gene TRBD1, 5 bases. The ends were cut back, 6 bases at V and 6 bases at J, with 12 bases in the middle. CDR3 length equals 13 residues. The CDR3 here is CASRDTGRNEQFF. The CDR3 coding sequence is TGTGCCAGCAGGGACACCGGTCGCAATGAGCAGTTCTTC.

The chain uses TRBV28 and TRBJ2-5; possibly TRBD1 for D (6 bases). Trimming stripped 6 bases from V and 5 bases from J, with 16 bases between. Germline V gene data show CDR1 as MDHEN and CDR2 as SYDVKM. This CDR3 is built from 14 residues. CDR3 loop: CASSPLQGLETQYF. In DNA, the CDR3 is TGTGCCAGCAGCCCACTTCAGGGGTTGGAGACCCAGTACTTC.

The chain combines TRBV9 with TRBJ1-1; 7 nucleotides line up with TRBD1. The length of the CDR3 is 15 residues. The V gene end was trimmed by 4 bases and the J gene end by 1 base; junction bases not matched to a gene: 7. Germline CDR1 is SGDLS and CDR2 is YYNGEE. This CDR3 reads CASSPPRGENTEAFF. The CDR3 coding sequence is TGTGCCAGCAGCCCCCCCAGGGGGGAGAACACTGAAGCTTTCTTT.

The V and J genes are TRBV25-1 and TRBJ1-1; D gene ambiguous. The CDR3 is 15 amino acids. Deletions cut 1 base from V and 4 bases from J, with 13 bases between. Per the germline V gene, CDR1 is MGHDK and CDR2 is SYGVNS. DNA for the CDR3: TGTGCCAGCAGTGAATCCCCAGTGATGGGCACTGAAGCTTTCTTT. Protein sequence: CASSESPVMGTEAFF. Together with reference TRBV25-1 and TRBJ1-1, the CDR3 gives the full variable domain: EADIYQTPRYLVIGTGKKITLECSQTMGHDKMYWYQQDPGMELHLIHYSYGVNSTEKGDLSSESTVSRIRTEHFPLTLESARPSHTSQYLCASSESPVMGTEAFFGQGTRLTVV.

The chain uses TRBV27 and TRBJ2-5, with 9 nucleotides matching TRBD2. Germline V lookup: CDR1 MNHEY, CDR2 SMNVEV (reference sequence). J was trimmed by 3 bases and V by 5 bases; bases with no gene match: 7. This CDR3 contains 15 residues. The CDR3: CASSPWTSAEETQYF. The CDR3, as DNA: TGTGCCAGCAGTCCCTGGACTAGCGCGGAAGAGACCCAGTACTTC.

The DNA for the CDR3 is TGTGCCAGCAGCTTAGTCGCGGGGATCGGCACAGATACGCAGTATTTT. Its protein is CASSLVAGIGTDTQYF. The chain couples TRBV13 to TRBJ2-3, with D perhaps TRBD2 (6 bases). The CDR3 runs to 16 residues. Germline assignment: CDR1 PRHDT and CDR2 FYEKMQ (reference sequence). Trimming pared 1 base from V and 1 base from J, leaving 12 bases between. The full variable domain, in which reference TRBV13 and TRBJ2-3 provide the parts outside the CDR3, is AAGVIQSPRHLIKEKRETATLKCYPIPRHDTVYWYQQGPGQDPQFLISFYEKMQSDKGSIPDRFSAQQFSDYHSELNMSSLELGDSALYFCASSLVAGIGTDTQYFGPGTRLTVL.

This clonotype has more than one count but fewer than ten. The chain combines TRBV27 with TRBJ1-6, with 8 bases lining up with TRBD1. Germline CDR1 MNHEY, CDR2 SMNVEV (reference sequence). With 0 bases clipped from V and 6 bases from J, the junction kept 7 bases outside the gene matches. The CDR3 consists of 17 residues. The CDR3 is CASSLSPARGLNSPLHF. CDR3 sequence (DNA): TGTGCCAGCAGTTTATCGCCCGCCAGGGGGCTTAATTCACCCCTCCACTTT.

Comment on this clonotype: It may be a read error: a sequence one base away is much more abundant. The V and J genes are TRBV3-1 and TRBJ1-2, with D perhaps matching TRBD1 (5 bases). The CDR3 is 14 residues long. V gave up 0 bases and J gave up 7 bases, with 12 bases separating them. Germline CDR1 and CDR2: LGHDT and YNNKEL (reference sequence). The CDR3: CASSQDPDGAGYTF. CDR3 DNA: TGTGCCAGCAGCCAAGATCCGGACGGGGCTGGCTACACCTTC.

A word on this clonotype: It may be a read error: a sequence one base away is much more abundant. V is TRBV30 and J is TRBJ1-5; D gene unclear. Germline CDR1 reads GTSNPN; CDR2 reads SVGIG (reference sequence). V was clipped by 4 bases and J by 5 bases, with 15 bases between them. CDR3 size: 14 residues. The CDR3 DNA sequence: TGTGCCTGGATTATAGTGGGAAGCGATCAGCCCCAGCATTTT. It yields the protein CAWIIVGSDQPQHF.

This clonotype was picked up many times. The chain employs TRBV9 and TRBJ1-1; 9 bases are shared with TRBD1. Germline V gene data show CDR1 as SGDLS and CDR2 as YYNGEE. J gave up 4 bases and V 3 bases, and 7 bases lay outside the gene matches. The CDR3 sequence is 15 residues long. The CDR3 loop reads CASSAGDRAVTEAFF. CDR3 nucleotide sequence: TGTGCCAGCAGCGCAGGGGACAGGGCGGTCACTGAAGCTTTCTTT.

This clonotype turned up a few times. The chain carries TRBV25-1 and TRBJ2-1; TRBD2 might be the D (5 bases). CDR1 and CDR2 (germline): MGHDK, SYGVNS. The CDR3 has 14 amino acids. The V end was cut by 3 bases, the J end by 4 bases, with 10 bases between. The CDR3 sequence is CASSDRGPYNEQFF. The CDR3 coding sequence is TGTGCCAGCAGTGATCGGGGTCCGTACAATGAGCAGTTCTTC.

The rearrangement links TRBV19 to TRBJ1-5; 8 positions agree with TRBD1. Germline values: CDR1 LNHDA, CDR2 SQIVND (reference sequence). CDR3 length equals 15 residues. The trim removed 4 bases at V and 2 bases at J, leaving 4 bases unmatched. CDR3 loop: CASSKTTGGNQPQHF. DNA for the CDR3: TGTGCCAGTAGTAAGACGACAGGGGGCAATCAGCCCCAGCATTTT.

The chain uses TRBV7-6 and TRBJ1-4; tentative D call: TRBD1 (6 bases). Germline V gives CDR1 SGHVS, CDR2 FNYEAQ. The V gene lost 1 base and the J gene lost 0 bases, with 12 bases spanning the gap. CDR3 length: 17 amino acids. The CDR3 DNA follows: TGTGCCAGCAGCTTAGATCACCCAGGGGCAACTAATGAAAAACTGTTTTTT. It encodes CASSLDHPGATNEKLFF.

This clonotype was recorded many times. The chain is built from TRBV7-9 and TRBJ2-7; possible D gene TRBD1, 5 bases. Trimming took 5 bases from V and 2 from J, leaving 13 bases between them. Germline CDR1 reads SEHNR; CDR2 reads FQNEAQ (reference sequence). CDR3 length: 14 amino acids. CDR3 DNA sequence: TGTGCCAGCAGCCCGACAGTCTCGGCCTACGAGCAGTACTTC. It codes for CASSPTVSAYEQYF. Using reference TRBV7-9 and TRBJ2-7 for the parts outside the CDR3, the full variable domain is DTGVSQNPRHKITKRGQNVTFRCDPISEHNRLYWYRQTLGQGPEFLTYFQNEAQLEKSRLLSDRFSAERPKGSFSTLEIQRTEQGDSAMYLCASSPTVSAYEQYFGPGTRLTVT.

Details on this clonotype: This could be a read error, since a much larger clone is one nucleotide away. The genes are TRBV5-3 and TRBJ1-1; no definite D call. TRBV5-3 belongs to the ORF category, with a function that is uncertain. CDR3 length: 15 amino acids. CDR3 amino acids: CASSLCASGGTEAFF. The CDR3 bases are TGTGCCAGCAGCTTGTGCGCCAGCGGAGGGACTGAAGCTTTCTTT.

This clonotype has just a few counts. The chain recombines TRBV7-7 with TRBJ2-3, with 10 bases matching TRBD2. The CDR3 is 15 residues long. V gave up 6 bases and J gave up 4 bases; unmatched junction bases: 7. Germline-derived CDR1 and CDR2 are SSHAT and FNYEAQ (reference sequence). The DNA for the CDR3 is TGTGCCAGCAGTCCAGCGGGGGGGGAGGCAGATACGCAGTATTTT. It codes for CASSPAGGEADTQYF. The variable domain in full, with the rest retrieved from reference TRBV7-7 and TRBJ2-3, is GAGVSQSPRYKVTKRGQDVTLRCDPISSHATLYWYQQALGQGPEFLTYFNYEAQPDKSGLPSDRFSAERPEGSISTLTIQRTEQRDSAMYRCASSPAGGEADTQYFGPGTRLTVL.

This clonotype came up many times. The chain recombines TRBV7-6 with TRBJ1-1; the D is unclear. V gave up 5 bases and J gave up 0 bases, with 19 bases separating them. Per germline, CDR1 SGHVS and CDR2 FNYEAQ. The CDR3 contains 17 residues. CDR3 in amino acids: CASSAGPEITLNTEAFF. As DNA, the CDR3 is TGTGCCAGCAGCGCGGGTCCGGAAATTACCCTGAACACTGAAGCTTTCTTT.

The chain combines TRBV18 with TRBJ1-2; 7 nucleotides line up with TRBD1. The CDR3 covers 15 residues. The germline V gene encodes CDR1 KGHSH and CDR2 LQKENI. V gave up 0 bases and J gave up 2 bases; unmatched junction bases: 3. CDR3 in DNA: TGTGCCAGCTCACCACCGACAGGGAGGAACTATGGCTACACCTTC. It yields the protein CASSPPTGRNYGYTF.

This clonotype was recorded many times. The J gene is TRBJ2-3, the V gene TRBV28; D not certain. This CDR3 is 14 amino acids long. Germline V gene sequence: CDR1 MDHEN, CDR2 SYDVKM. The germline V and J ends were trimmed by 0 bases and 0 bases, with 4 bases remaining between them. In DNA form, the CDR3 reads TGTGCCAGCAGTTTATGGGGGAGCACAGATACGCAGTATTTT. Translation: CASSLWGSTDTQYF.

Turning to this clonotype: One base away lies a much larger clone, so this may be a sequencing read error. The chain has TRBV3-1 and TRBJ2-5; possibly TRBD1 or TRBD2 for D (5 bases each). The germline CDR1 and CDR2 sequences are LGHDT and YNNKEL (reference sequence). The CDR3 covers 15 residues. Trimming pared 1 base from V and 2 bases from J, leaving 11 bases between. For the CDR3, the DNA is TGTGCCAGCAGCCAAGTAGGGGAGTCACAAGAGACCCAGTACTTC. Translation: CASSQVGESQETQYF.

The CDR3 reads CASSIGQGADQPQHF. The CDR3, as DNA: TGTGCCAGTAGTATAGGACAGGGCGCGGATCAGCCCCAGCATTTT. The chain carries TRBV19 and TRBJ1-5; TRBD1 matches 7 bases. Germline values: CDR1 LNHDA, CDR2 SQIVND (reference sequence). J lost 5 bases, V lost 1 base, and 5 bases had no gene match. This CDR3 has 15 residues.

J is TRBJ2-5 and V is TRBV10-2, with a tentative D call TRBD1 (5 bases). V dropped 7 bases and J dropped 2 bases, with 23 bases sitting between them. The CDR3 is 17 residues long. The germline V gene encodes CDR1 WSHSY and CDR2 SAAADI. CDR3 loop: CASTNLEAGSNQETQYF. The DNA for the CDR3 is TGCGCCAGCACTAACCTTGAGGCAGGGTCCAATCAAGAGACCCAGTACTTC.

This clonotype was counted at least ten times. The chain links TRBV6-2 or TRBV6-3 to TRBJ2-1; maybe TRBD2 (5 bases). Looked up from germline, CDR1 is MNHEY and CDR2 is SVGEGT. The length of the CDR3 is 13 residues. The V gene lost 4 bases and the J gene lost 7 bases, with 11 bases spanning the gap. The CDR3 loop reads CASSSLRGNEQFF. CDR3 coding DNA: TGTGCCAGCAGTTCCCTCCGGGGTAATGAGCAGTTCTTC.

The chain combines TRBV27 with TRBJ2-7; D perhaps matches TRBD1 (6 bases). Germline values: CDR1 MNHEY, CDR2 SMNVEV (reference sequence). This CDR3 comprises 14 residues. Trimming took 6 bases from V and 0 from J, leaving 12 bases between them. CDR3: CASRQGWGSYEQYF. CDR3 nucleotide sequence: TGTGCCAGCAGACAGGGCTGGGGCTCCTACGAGCAGTACTTC.

For this clonotype: A much bigger clone sits one base away, suggesting this may be a read error. The V gene is TRBV4-2, the J gene TRBJ1-2; D is ambiguous. CDR1 is LGHNA, CDR2 YNFKEQ, per germline. This CDR3 is built from 13 residues. The CDR3 coding sequence is TGTACCAGCAGCCAACCCGGACCGGATGGCTACACCTTC. Protein product: CTSSQPGPDGYTF.